This T cell receptor beta chain stems from a study of T-cell reconstitution after alpha-beta-depleted transplantation in children. As it was prepared, the TCRbeta library received unique molecular identifiers. One entry per CDR3 protein, called by TCRdb with MiXCR from the PCR reads. The sample includes about 610,000 distinct CDR3 sequences, 10% to 13% of them seen just once. The ends lost 1 base at V and 8 bases at J; junction bases unmatched: 11. The CDR3 sequence is 17 residues long. The germline V gene has CDR1 KGHDR and CDR2 SFDVKD. The chain is built from TRBV24-1 and TRBJ2-1, with 9 bases that match TRBD1. The source is a human donor who donated a stem cell graft to a child with acute myeloid leukemia. This material consisted of PBMCs from the stem cell graft donor, taken from the stem cell graft. CDR3 nucleotides: TGTGCCACCAGTGATTTATCTGCCGGGACAGGGATCGATGAGCAGTTCTTC. Translated: CATSDLSAGTGIDEQFF.